A single T cell receptor (beta chain) is shown here with its context. Its antigen is unknown. This entry is derived from a study of T cells in Graves' hyperthyroidism and ophthalmopathy. Orbital computed tomography, thyroid ultrasound, serum thyroxine and TRAb, and clinical symptoms together informed the diagnoses. An approximately 10 ml volume of fresh peripheral blood provided the PBMCs. Amplification targeted TCR beta CDR3 regions from RNA transcripts. HTBI primers were used for first-round RT-PCR of the TCR CDR3. MiXCR was run by TCRdb on the multiplex PCR reads, yielding one entry per CDR3 protein. Among about 590,000 distinct CDR3 sequences listed, around 14% were seen once. Study-level results: It was a median 6.5 months before onset that the model predicted ophthalmopathy.

The sample consisted of blood. This TCR was recovered from a young woman with Graves' ophthalmopathy.

CDR3 residues: CASSLALGDPEQFF. The CDR3 nucleotides are TGTGCCAGCAGCTTAGCCCTAGGGGATCCTGAGCAGTTCTTC. The chain links TRBV7-9 to TRBJ2-1; possible D gene TRBD1, 5 bases. CDR1 and CDR2 from the germline V gene are SEHNR and FQNEAQ (reference sequence). CDR3 size: 14 residues. Trimming took off 0 bases at V and 9 bases at J, with 12 bases between the two ends.